The next 22 T cell receptor beta chains were all read from a single sample in a study of cytomegalovirus exposure and HLA in healthy donors. PCR involved 60 Vbeta and 13 Jbeta primers. Generated by immunoSEQ multiplex PCR, the TCRdb table keeps only in-frame clones and is missing some. The data hold about 140,000 clones, with around 77% observed a single time. Material: PBMCs. All receptors derive from a man between 18 and 29 years old in good health and CMV-seronegative.

The V gene is TRBV25-1, the J gene TRBJ1-2, with D uncertain. Germline CDR1 MGHDK, CDR2 SYGVNS. This CDR3 is 13 amino acids long. Trimming took off 0 bases at V and 1 base at J, with 3 bases between the two ends. The CDR3 nucleotides are TGTGCCAGCAGTGAATACATTAACTATGGCTACACCTTC. Translation gives CASSEYINYGYTF.

This clone showed up just once. J is TRBJ2-1 and V is TRBV9; a possible D gene is TRBD2 (6 bases). Trimming stripped 3 bases from V and 8 bases from J, with 12 bases between. This CDR3 is 13 amino acids long. Looked up from germline, CDR1 is SGDLS and CDR2 is YYNGEE. The CDR3 nucleotides read TGTGCCAGCAGCGCCGGGTCTAGCGATGAGCAGTTCTTC. It yields the protein CASSAGSSDEQFF.

V gene TRBV19 combines with J gene TRBJ1-6; 7 nucleotides agree with TRBD1. After removal of 7 bases from V and 8 bases from J, the junction contained 5 bases not matched to a gene. Germline loops: CDR1 LNHDA, CDR2 SQIVND (reference sequence). This CDR3 has 13 amino acids. The CDR3 region is CASTGTVHSPLHF. CDR3 nucleotides: TGTGCCAGTACGGGGACAGTCCATTCACCCCTCCACTTT.

This clone was counted only a few times. J is TRBJ2-7 and V is TRBV28; TRBD1 agrees at 8 bases. Germline loops: CDR1 MDHEN, CDR2 SYDVKM. V shed 5 bases and J 0 bases; nucleotides not matched to a gene: 3. This CDR3 contains 14 residues. CDR3 amino acids: CASSRTGSSYEQYF. The CDR3 DNA reads as TGTGCCAGCAGTCGGACAGGGAGCTCCTACGAGCAGTACTTC. Drawing the rest from reference TRBV28 and TRBJ2-7, the complete variable domain is DVKVTQSSRYLVKRTGEKVFLECVQDMDHENMFWYRQDPGLGLRLIYFSYDVKMKEKGDIPEGYSVSREKKERFSLILESASTNQTSMYLCASSRTGSSYEQYFGPGTRLTVT.

V is TRBV29-1 and J is TRBJ1-5; D is perhaps TRBD1 (5 bases). V lost 4 bases, J lost 7 bases, and 14 bases lay in between. The CDR3 extends over 13 amino acids. From germline, CDR1 is SQVTM and CDR2 ANQGSEA. DNA of the CDR3: TGCAGCGTTGTGGGAGGGGACGGCCAGCCCCAGCATTTT. Protein: CSVVGGDGQPQHF.

V gene TRBV13 combines with J gene TRBJ2-2; 7 bases map to TRBD1. CDR3 length: 13 amino acids. CDR1 PRHDT and CDR2 FYEKMQ come from the germline V gene (reference sequence). Losses at the gene ends were 5 bases for V and 7 bases for J; bases not matched to a gene: 4. CDR3 nucleotides: TGTGCCAGCAGCATCCAGGGGGTCGGGGAGCTGTTTTTT. Translated, it gives CASSIQGVGELFF.

This chain connects TRBV6-5 to TRBJ1-5; 7 positions agree with TRBD1. The CDR3 runs 15 residues. Unmatched junction bases numbered 8, after V lost 9 bases and J lost 0 bases. Germline V gene data show CDR1 as MNHEY and CDR2 as SVGAGI. The CDR3 DNA is TGTGCCAGTAAGTCCGGGACAGCTAGCAATCAGCCCCAGCATTTT. Its translation is CASKSGTASNQPQHF.

The chain employs TRBV9 and TRBJ1-2; D is perhaps TRBD1 (6 bases). The CDR3 spans 15 residues. Germline lookup yields CDR1 SGDLS and CDR2 YYNGEE. V lost 4 bases, J lost 4 bases, and 17 bases lay in between. The CDR3 region is CASSPGQSGTYGYTF. In DNA form, the CDR3 reads TGTGCCAGCAGCCCCGGACAGAGTGGGACCTATGGCTACACCTTC. Drawing the rest from reference TRBV9 and TRBJ1-2, the complete variable domain is DSGVTQTPKHLITATGQRVTLRCSPRSGDLSVYWYQQSLDQGLQFLIQYYNGEERAKGNILERFSAQQFPDLHSELNLSSLELGDSALYFCASSPGQSGTYGYTFGSGTRLTVV.

V usage is TRBV27 and J usage is TRBJ1-2; D is unclear. The CDR3 covers 14 residues. V was trimmed by 6 bases and J by 0 bases, leaving 11 bases between them. The germline V gene encodes CDR1 MNHEY and CDR2 SMNVEV (reference sequence). The CDR3 sequence is CASSPMVANYGYTF. CDR3 nucleotide sequence: TGTGCCAGCAGCCCTATGGTGGCTAACTATGGCTACACCTTC.

This chain joins TRBV19 and TRBJ1-1, with D perhaps matching TRBD1 (5 bases). V was trimmed by 1 base and J by 0 bases, leaving 12 bases between them. Per germline, CDR1 LNHDA and CDR2 SQIVND (reference sequence). There are 16 residues in the CDR3. This chain's CDR3 is CASSIGGGFMNTEAFF. In DNA form, the CDR3 reads TGTGCCAGTAGTATAGGCGGGGGGTTCATGAACACTGAAGCTTTCTTT.

The J gene is TRBJ2-2, the V gene TRBV5-1; possible D gene TRBD1, 5 bases. Germline V gene sequence: CDR1 SGHRS, CDR2 YFSETQ. CDR3 length: 14 residues. Trimming shortened V by 3 bases and J by 2 bases, and 8 bases separated the two germline ends. The CDR3 reads CASSWGYNTGELFF. The CDR3, as DNA: TGCGCCAGCAGCTGGGGCTACAACACCGGGGAGCTGTTTTTT.

The chain uses TRBV5-1 and TRBJ2-5; 8 nucleotides match TRBD1. Germline trimming cut 3 bases from V and 4 bases from J; bases unmatched to any gene: 8. CDR3 size: 15 residues. Germline V gives CDR1 SGHRS, CDR2 YFSETQ. CDR3 in amino acids: CASSSRTGSGETQYF. The CDR3 DNA reads as TGCGCCAGCAGCTCAAGGACAGGGAGTGGAGAGACCCAGTACTTC.

The chain combines TRBV25-1 with TRBJ1-2; TRBD1 aligns across 7 bases. Trimming took 1 base from V and 3 from J; bases not matched to a gene: 5. Germline V gene lookup returns CDR1 MGHDK and CDR2 SYGVNS. The CDR3 totals 15 residues. The CDR3 loop is CASSELGGKDYGYTF. As DNA, the CDR3 is TGTGCCAGCAGTGAATTAGGGGGCAAGGACTATGGCTACACCTTC.

The sample holds a few counts of this clone. This chain links TRBV6-5 with TRBJ2-7; 8 bases are shared with TRBD2. The germline CDR1 and CDR2 sequences are MNHEY and SVGAGI. Trimming took 4 bases from V and 7 from J; bases not matched to a gene: 9. This CDR3 region has 14 residues. This CDR3 reads CASSSAGASGEQYF. In DNA, the CDR3 is TGTGCCAGCAGTTCAGCGGGGGCATCGGGGGAGCAGTACTTC.

V gene TRBV5-1 combines with J gene TRBJ2-2; 11 bases match TRBD1. The CDR3 is 14 amino acids. Germline CDR1 and CDR2: SGHRS and YFSETQ. V lost 4 bases, J lost 5 bases, and 1 base stayed unmatched. This chain's CDR3 is CASSRDRGTGELFF. The CDR3 nucleotides read TGCGCCAGCAGCCGGGACAGGGGGACCGGGGAGCTGTTTTTT.

The V gene is TRBV18, the J gene TRBJ2-7; TRBD1 agrees at 7 bases. V lost 3 bases to trimming and J lost 5 bases; unmatched junction nucleotides: 7. There are 14 residues in the CDR3. Looked up from germline, CDR1 is KGHSH and CDR2 is LQKENI. CDR3 amino acids: CASSPRQGRDEQYF. The DNA for the CDR3 is TGTGCCAGCTCACCCCGACAGGGTAGGGACGAGCAGTACTTC.

V is TRBV5-1 and J is TRBJ1-1; TRBD1 is a possible D gene (5 bases). Per germline, CDR1 SGHRS and CDR2 YFSETQ. This CDR3 contains 15 residues. The ends were cut back, 7 bases at V and 3 bases at J, with 19 bases in the middle. The CDR3 loop reads CASGIAGRKDTEAFF. CDR3 bases: TGCGCCAGCGGGATAGCGGGACGGAAAGACACTGAAGCTTTCTTT. The variable domain in full, with the rest retrieved from reference TRBV5-1 and TRBJ1-1, is KAGVTQTPRYLIKTRGQQVTLSCSPISGHRSVSWYQQTPGQGLQFLFEYFSETQRNKGNFPGRFSGRQFSNSRSEMNVSTLELGDSALYLCASGIAGRKDTEAFFGQGTRLTVV.

The chain employs TRBV20-1 and TRBJ2-7, with D unclear. V was cut by 6 bases and J by 3 bases, with 9 bases left in between. Germline CDR1 and CDR2: DFQATT and SNEGSKA (reference sequence). CDR3 length: 11 amino acids. The CDR3 nucleotides are TGCAGTGCCAACCAGGACTACGAGCAGTACTTC. It is translated as CSANQDYEQYF.

A few counts support this clone. The chain recombines TRBV5-8 with TRBJ1-1, with unresolved D. The CDR3 is 12 amino acids. The V gene lost 3 bases and the J gene lost 1 base, with 4 bases spanning the gap. Germline V gene data show CDR1 as SGHTS and CDR2 as YDEGEE. CDR3 loop: CASSWANTEAFF. DNA of the CDR3: TGTGCCAGCAGCTGGGCGAACACTGAAGCTTTCTTT.

This chain links TRBV11-2 with TRBJ2-7, with D uncertain. The length of the CDR3 is 12 residues. V gave up 3 bases and J gave up 6 bases, with 9 bases separating them. Germline CDR1 and CDR2: SGHAT and FQNNGV. The CDR3, as DNA: TGTGCCAGCAGCTTGCCCCCCGGCGAGCAGTACTTC. Its protein is CASSLPPGEQYF.

Turning to this clone: At one end the junction does not follow the germline gene, possibly because of a read error. This chain links TRBV7-9 with TRBJ1-2; 7 bases align to TRBD1. Germline V gene lookup returns CDR1 SEHNR and CDR2 FQNEAQ (reference sequence). This CDR3 is built from 15 residues. The CDR3, as DNA: TGTTCCAGCAGCCACGACCGACAGGGACTCTATGGCTACACCTTC. Its translation: CSSSHDRQGLYGYTF. Together with reference TRBV7-9 and TRBJ1-2, the CDR3 gives the full variable domain: DTGVSQNPRHKITKRGQNVTFRCDPISEHNRLYWYRQTLGQGPEFLTYFQNEAQLEKSRLLSDRFSAERPKGSFSTLEIQRTEQGDSAMYLCSSSHDRQGLYGYTFGSGTRLTVV.

The rearrangement uses TRBV5-1 and TRBJ2-7; D gene unclear. V was cut by 0 bases and J by 4 bases, with 11 bases left in between. There are 14 residues in the CDR3. Per the germline V gene, CDR1 is SGHRS and CDR2 is YFSETQ. The chain's CDR3 is CASSLEPQAYEQYF. CDR3 bases: TGCGCCAGCAGCTTGGAACCCCAGGCATACGAGCAGTACTTC.